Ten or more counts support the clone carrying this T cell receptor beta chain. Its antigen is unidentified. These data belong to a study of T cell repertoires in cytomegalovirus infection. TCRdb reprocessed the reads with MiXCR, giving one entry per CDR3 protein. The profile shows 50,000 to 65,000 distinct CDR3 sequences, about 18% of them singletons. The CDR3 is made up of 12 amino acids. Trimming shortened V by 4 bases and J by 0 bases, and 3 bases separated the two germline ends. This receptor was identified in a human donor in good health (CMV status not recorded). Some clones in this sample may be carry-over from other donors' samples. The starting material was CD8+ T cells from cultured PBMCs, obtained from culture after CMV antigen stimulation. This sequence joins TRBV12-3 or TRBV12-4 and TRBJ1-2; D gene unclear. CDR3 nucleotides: TGTGCCAGCAGTTCGACTAACTATGGCTACACCTTC. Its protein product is CASSSTNYGYTF.